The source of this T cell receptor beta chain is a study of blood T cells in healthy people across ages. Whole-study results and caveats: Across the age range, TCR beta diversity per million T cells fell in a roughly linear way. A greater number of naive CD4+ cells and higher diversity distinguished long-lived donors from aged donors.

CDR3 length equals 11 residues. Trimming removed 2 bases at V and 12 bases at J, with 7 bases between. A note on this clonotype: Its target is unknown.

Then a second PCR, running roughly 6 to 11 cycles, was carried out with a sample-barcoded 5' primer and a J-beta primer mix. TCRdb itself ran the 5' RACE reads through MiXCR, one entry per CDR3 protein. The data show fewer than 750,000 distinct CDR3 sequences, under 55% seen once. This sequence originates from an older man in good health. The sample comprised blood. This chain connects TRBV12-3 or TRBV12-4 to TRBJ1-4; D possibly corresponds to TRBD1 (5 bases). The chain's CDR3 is CASSLRGELFF. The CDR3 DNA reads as TGTGCCAGCAGTTTACGGGGGGAACTGTTTTTT.